The source of this T cell receptor (beta chain) is a study of OX40 agonist ivuxolimab in advanced cancers. On the study more broadly: Among those treated, three patients had partial responses, one with hepatocellular carcinoma and two with cutaneous melanoma. Study outcomes and limitations: Relative to CD4+, CD8+ T cells held more expanded clones on average. Clonal expansion by week 6 occurred in CD4+ and CD8+ blood T cells (at 0.1 to 3.0 mg/kg). Some nonresponders likewise displayed low normalized T-cell clonal expansion.

The ends lost 4 bases at V and 4 bases at J; junction bases unmatched: 7. The CDR3 sequence is 15 residues long. Germline V lookup: CDR1 MNHEY, CDR2 SVGAGI. The assay was immunoSEQ multiplex PCR, and TCRdb's table has in-frame clones only and misses some. The sample has 52,000 or so clones, about 93% seen once; the top ten hold around 19%. In regard to this clone: The target antigen is unknown.

This clonotype was obtained from an adult with an advanced solid tumor such as melanoma, head and neck, liver or kidney cancer. Here the sequenced sample was CD4+ or CD8+ T cells sorted from blood, taken in a trial of the OX40 agonist ivuxolimab. The chain couples TRBV6-5 to TRBJ1-1; TRBD1 aligns across 9 bases. In nucleotides, the CDR3 is TGTGCCAGCAGTTCCTCCGGGGACAGGGTCACTGAAGCTTTCTTT. Translation gives CASSSSGDRVTEAFF.